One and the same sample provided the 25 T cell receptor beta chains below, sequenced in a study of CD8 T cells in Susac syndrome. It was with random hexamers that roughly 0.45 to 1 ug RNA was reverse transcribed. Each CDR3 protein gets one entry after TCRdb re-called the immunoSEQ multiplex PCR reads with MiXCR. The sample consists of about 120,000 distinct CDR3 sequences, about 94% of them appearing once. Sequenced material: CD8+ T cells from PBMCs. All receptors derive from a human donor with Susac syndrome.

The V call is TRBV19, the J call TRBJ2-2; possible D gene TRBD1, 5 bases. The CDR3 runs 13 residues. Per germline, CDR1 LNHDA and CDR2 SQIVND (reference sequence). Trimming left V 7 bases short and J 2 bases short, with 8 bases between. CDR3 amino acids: CASNRRNTGELFF. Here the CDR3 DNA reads TGTGCCAGTAACAGGCGCAACACCGGGGAGCTGTTTTTT.

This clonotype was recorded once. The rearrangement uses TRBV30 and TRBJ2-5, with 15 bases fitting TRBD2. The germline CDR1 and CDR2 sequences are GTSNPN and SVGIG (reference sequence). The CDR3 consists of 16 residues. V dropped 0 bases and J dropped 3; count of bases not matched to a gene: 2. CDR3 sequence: CAWSVGTSGGKETQYF. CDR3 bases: TGTGCCTGGAGTGTAGGGACTAGCGGGGGGAAAGAGACCCAGTACTTC.

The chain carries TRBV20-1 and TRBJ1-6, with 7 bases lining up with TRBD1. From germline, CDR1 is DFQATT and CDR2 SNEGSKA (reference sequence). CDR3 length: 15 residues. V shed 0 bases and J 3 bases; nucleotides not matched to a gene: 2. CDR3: CSARENRGYNSPLHF. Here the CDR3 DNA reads TGCAGTGCTAGAGAGAACAGGGGCTATAATTCACCCCTCCACTTT.

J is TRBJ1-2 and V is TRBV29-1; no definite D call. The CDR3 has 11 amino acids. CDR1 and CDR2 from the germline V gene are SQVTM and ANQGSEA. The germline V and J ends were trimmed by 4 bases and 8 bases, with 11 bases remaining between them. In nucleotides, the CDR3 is TGCAGCGTTGCCCGCCACCCAGGCTACACCTTC. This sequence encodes CSVARHPGYTF. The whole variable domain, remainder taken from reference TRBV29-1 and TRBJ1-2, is SAVISQKPSRDICQRGTSLTIQCQVDSQVTMMFWYRQQPGQSLTLIATANQGSEATYESGFVIDKFPISRPNLTFSTLTVSNMSPEDSSIYLCSVARHPGYTFGSGTRLTVV.

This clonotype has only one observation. As DNA, the CDR3 is TGTGCCAGCAGCCAAGAAAGCCACTACGAGCAGTACTTC. This sequence encodes CASSQESHYEQYF. V usage is TRBV14 and J usage is TRBJ2-7, with D hard to call. The germline gives CDR1 SGHDN, CDR2 FVKESK. The CDR3 loop spans 13 amino acids. The V gene lost 0 bases and the J gene lost 3 bases, with 6 bases spanning the gap.

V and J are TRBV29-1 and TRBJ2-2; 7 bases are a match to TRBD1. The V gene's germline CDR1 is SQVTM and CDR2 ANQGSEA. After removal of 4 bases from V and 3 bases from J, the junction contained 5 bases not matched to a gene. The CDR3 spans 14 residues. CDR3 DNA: TGCAGCGTTGCCCGGACAGGAGACACCGGGGAGCTGTTTTTT. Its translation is CSVARTGDTGELFF.

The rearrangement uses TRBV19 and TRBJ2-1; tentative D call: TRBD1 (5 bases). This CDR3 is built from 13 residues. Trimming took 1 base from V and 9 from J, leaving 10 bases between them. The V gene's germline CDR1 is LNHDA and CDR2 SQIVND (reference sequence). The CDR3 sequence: CASSIVGDGEQFF. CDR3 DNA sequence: TGTGCCAGTAGTATAGTAGGGGATGGTGAGCAGTTCTTC.

The CDR3 sequence is CASSDTGGAQETQYF. The CDR3 DNA follows: TGTGCCAGCAGCGACACCGGGGGGGCCCAAGAGACCCAGTACTTC. This chain links TRBV9 with TRBJ2-5, with 8 bases lining up with TRBD2. CDR1 SGDLS and CDR2 YYNGEE come from the germline V gene. The CDR3 consists of 15 residues. Germline trimming cut 3 bases from V and 1 base from J; bases unmatched to any gene: 5. Together with reference TRBV9 and TRBJ2-5, the CDR3 gives the full variable domain: DSGVTQTPKHLITATGQRVTLRCSPRSGDLSVYWYQQSLDQGLQFLIQYYNGEERAKGNILERFSAQQFPDLHSELNLSSLELGDSALYFCASSDTGGAQETQYFGPGTRLLVL.

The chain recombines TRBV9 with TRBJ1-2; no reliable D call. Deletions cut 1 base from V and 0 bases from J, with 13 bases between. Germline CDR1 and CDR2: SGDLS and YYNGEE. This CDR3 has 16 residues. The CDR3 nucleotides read TGTGCCAGCAGCGTACAAGGTGGGCAGTCTAACTATGGCTACACCTTC. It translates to CASSVQGGQSNYGYTF.

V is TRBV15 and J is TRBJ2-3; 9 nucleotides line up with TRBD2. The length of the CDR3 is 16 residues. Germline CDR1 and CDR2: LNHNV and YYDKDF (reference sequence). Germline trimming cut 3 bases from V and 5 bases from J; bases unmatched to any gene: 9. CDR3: CATSSGRGGGVDTQYF. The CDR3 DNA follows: TGTGCCACCAGCAGTGGCCGTGGCGGGGGGGTAGATACGCAGTATTTT. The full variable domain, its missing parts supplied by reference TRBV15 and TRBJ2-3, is DAMVIQNPRYQVTQFGKPVTLSCSQTLNHNVMYWYQQKSSQAPKLLFHYYDKDFNNEADTPDNFQSRRPNTSFCFLDIRSPGLGDTAMYLCATSSGRGGGVDTQYFGPGTRLTVL.

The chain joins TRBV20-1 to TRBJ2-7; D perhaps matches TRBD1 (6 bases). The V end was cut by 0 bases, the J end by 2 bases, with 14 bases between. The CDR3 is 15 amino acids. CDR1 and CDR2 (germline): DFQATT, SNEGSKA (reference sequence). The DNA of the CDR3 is TGCAGTGCTAGAGATCCCCAGGGGCACCCCTACGAGCAGTACTTC. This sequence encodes CSARDPQGHPYEQYF.

The CDR3 DNA is TGTGCCAGCACCTCGGGGGGGCCGACCTACGAGCAGTACTTC. Residues: CASTSGGPTYEQYF. The gene calls are TRBV12-3 or TRBV12-4 and TRBJ2-7; 8 nucleotides match TRBD2. The CDR3 runs to 14 residues. V dropped 7 bases and J dropped 2; count of bases not matched to a gene: 7.

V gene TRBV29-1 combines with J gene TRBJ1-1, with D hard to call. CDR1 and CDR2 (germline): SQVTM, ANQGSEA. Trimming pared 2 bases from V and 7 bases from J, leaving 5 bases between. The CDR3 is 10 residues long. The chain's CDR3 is CSVELGEAFF. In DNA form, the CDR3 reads TGCAGCGTTGAATTGGGTGAAGCTTTCTTT.

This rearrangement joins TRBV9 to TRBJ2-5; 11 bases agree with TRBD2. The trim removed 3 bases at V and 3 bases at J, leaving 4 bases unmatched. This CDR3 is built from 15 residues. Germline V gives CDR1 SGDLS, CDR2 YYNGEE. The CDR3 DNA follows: TGTGCCAGCAGCGCTAGCGGGGGGCCAAAAGAGACCCAGTACTTC. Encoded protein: CASSASGGPKETQYF.

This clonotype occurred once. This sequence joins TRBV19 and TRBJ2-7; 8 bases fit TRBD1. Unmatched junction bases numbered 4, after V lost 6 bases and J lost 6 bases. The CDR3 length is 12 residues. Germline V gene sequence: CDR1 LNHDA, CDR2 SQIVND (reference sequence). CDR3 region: CASSLDRGEQYF. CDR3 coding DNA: TGTGCCAGTAGCCTTGACAGGGGCGAGCAGTACTTC.

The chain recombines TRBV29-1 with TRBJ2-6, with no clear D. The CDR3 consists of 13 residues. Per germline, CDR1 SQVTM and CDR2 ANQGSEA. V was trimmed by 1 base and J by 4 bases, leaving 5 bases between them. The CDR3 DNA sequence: TGCAGCGTTGAAGGCGGCGGGGCCAACGTCCTGACTTTC. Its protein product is CSVEGGGANVLTF.

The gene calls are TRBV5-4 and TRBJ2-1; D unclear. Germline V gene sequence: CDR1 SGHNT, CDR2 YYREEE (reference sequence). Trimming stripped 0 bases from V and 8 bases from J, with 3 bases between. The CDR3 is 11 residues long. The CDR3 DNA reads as TGTGCCAGCAGCTTGGAATATGAGCAGTTCTTC. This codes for CASSLEYEQFF.

CDR3 DNA sequence: TGTGCCAGCAGCGCCGGGGACATTAATTCACCCCTCCACTTT. This codes for CASSAGDINSPLHF. The chain uses TRBV9 and TRBJ1-6; a possible D gene is TRBD1 (6 bases). This CDR3 spans 14 amino acids. CDR1 is SGDLS, CDR2 YYNGEE, per germline. V dropped 3 bases and J dropped 6 bases, with 10 bases sitting between them.

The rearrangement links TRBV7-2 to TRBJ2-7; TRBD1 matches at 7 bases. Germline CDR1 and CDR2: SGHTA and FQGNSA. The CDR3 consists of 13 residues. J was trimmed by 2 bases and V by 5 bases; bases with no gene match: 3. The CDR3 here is CASSPTGTYEQYF. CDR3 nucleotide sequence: TGTGCCAGCAGCCCGACAGGGACCTACGAGCAGTACTTC.

The CDR3 here is CASSHTGGFPDTQYF. The CDR3 DNA reads TGTGCCAGCAGCCACACAGGGGGCTTCCCAGATACGCAGTATTTT. The chain uses TRBV7-6 and TRBJ2-3, with TRBD1 matching over 9 bases. Germline V gene sequence: CDR1 SGHVS, CDR2 FNYEAQ. This CDR3 is built from 15 residues. V trimming: 5 bases; J trimming: 4 bases; junction bases outside the gene matches: 7. Using reference TRBV7-6 and TRBJ2-3 for the parts outside the CDR3, the full variable domain is GAGVSQSPRYKVTKRGQDVALRCDPISGHVSLYWYRQALGQGPEFLTYFNYEAQQDKSGLPNDRFSAERPEGSISTLTIQRTEQRDSAMYRCASSHTGGFPDTQYFGPGTRLTVL.

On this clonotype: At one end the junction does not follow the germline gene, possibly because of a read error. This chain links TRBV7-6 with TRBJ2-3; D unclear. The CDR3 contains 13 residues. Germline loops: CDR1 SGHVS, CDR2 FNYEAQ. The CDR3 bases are TGTGCCAGCAGCTTAGACACCACATATACGCAGTATTTT. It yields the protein CASSLDTTYTQYF.

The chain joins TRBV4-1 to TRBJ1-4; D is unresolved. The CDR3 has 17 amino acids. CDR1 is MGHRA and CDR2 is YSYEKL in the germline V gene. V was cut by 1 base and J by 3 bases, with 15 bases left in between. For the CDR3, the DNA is TGCGCCAGCAGCCAAGTCGAAGGACCGATGCCTAATGAAAAACTGTTTTTT. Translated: CASSQVEGPMPNEKLFF.

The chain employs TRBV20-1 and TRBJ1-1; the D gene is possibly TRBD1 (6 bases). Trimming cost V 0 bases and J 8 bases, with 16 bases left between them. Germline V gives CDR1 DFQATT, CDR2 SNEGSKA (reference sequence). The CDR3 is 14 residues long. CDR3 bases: TGCAGTGCTAGAGATGCCCTTGGGGGGGCCGAAGCTTTCTTT. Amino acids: CSARDALGGAEAFF.

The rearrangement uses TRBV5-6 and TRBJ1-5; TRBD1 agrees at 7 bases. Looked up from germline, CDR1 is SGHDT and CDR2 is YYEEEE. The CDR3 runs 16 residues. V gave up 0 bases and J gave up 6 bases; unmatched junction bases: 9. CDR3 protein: CASSLGDSGGSQPQHF. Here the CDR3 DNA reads TGTGCCAGCAGCTTGGGGGACAGTGGCGGGAGTCAGCCCCAGCATTTT.

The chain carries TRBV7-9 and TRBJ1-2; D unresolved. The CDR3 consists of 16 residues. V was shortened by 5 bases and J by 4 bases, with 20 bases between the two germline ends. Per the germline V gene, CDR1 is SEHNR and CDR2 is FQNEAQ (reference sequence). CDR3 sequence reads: CASSGAAPRPVYGYTF. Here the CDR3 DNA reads TGTGCCAGCAGCGGCGCAGCCCCCCGGCCAGTCTATGGCTACACCTTC.